One and the same sample provided the 23 T cell receptor beta chains below, sequenced in a study of neurological immune-mediated disorders. In TCRdb, the 5' RACE reads were re-called with MiXCR into one record per CDR3 protein. The table has about 38,000 distinct CDR3 sequences, 8.5% to 14% seen once. The time point was: technical triplicate 1. Sequencing was carried out using PBMCs. Every receptor here comes from a man aged 55 to 70 with HTLV-1-associated myelopathy (HAM/TSP).

In this sample, this clonotype turned up many times. The rearrangement links TRBV5-5 to TRBJ2-7, with 8 bases identical to TRBD1. The CDR3 has 15 residues. V dropped 2 bases and J dropped 3; count of bases not matched to a gene: 7. Looked up from germline, CDR1 is SGHKS and CDR2 is YYEKEE (reference sequence). The CDR3 bases are TGTGCCAGCAGCTTCCCGTGGACAGGGAGCTACGAGCAGTACTTC. Encoded protein: CASSFPWTGSYEQYF.

This clonotype was detected ten times or more. In DNA, the CDR3 is TGCGCCAGCAGCTTGGAGGCCAGTTCCTACGAGCAGTACTTC. Amino acids: CASSLEASSYEQYF. The V and J genes are TRBV5-1 and TRBJ2-7; the D is unclear. The CDR3 consists of 14 residues. With 0 bases removed from V and 1 base from J, the gap between germline ends came to 8 bases. Per germline, CDR1 SGHRS and CDR2 YFSETQ. Supplemented by reference TRBV5-1 and TRBJ2-7, the full variable domain reads KAGVTQTPRYLIKTRGQQVTLSCSPISGHRSVSWYQQTPGQGLQFLFEYFSETQRNKGNFPGRFSGRQFSNSRSEMNVSTLELGDSALYLCASSLEASSYEQYFGPGTRLTVT.

This clonotype has a count of ten or more. The chain has TRBV7-2 and TRBJ2-6; D is undetermined. The ends were cut back, 4 bases at V and 0 bases at J, with 25 bases in the middle. Per the germline V gene, CDR1 is SGHTA and CDR2 is FQGNSA. The length of the CDR3 is 21 residues. DNA for the CDR3: TGTGCCAGCAGCTCCACCCCCCGTTGGCACGCGGCTCCCTCTGGGGCCAACGTCCTGACTTTC. Translation gives CASSSTPRWHAAPSGANVLTF.

This clonotype was counted at least ten times. The chain carries TRBV5-1 and TRBJ2-7; no firm D call. The V and J ends lost 4 bases and 5 bases respectively, with 13 bases between them. This CDR3 comprises 13 residues. CDR1 SGHRS and CDR2 YFSETQ come from the germline V gene. The DNA of the CDR3 is TGCGCCAGCAGCCGGATGGCTTGGGACGAGCAGTACTTC. As protein: CASSRMAWDEQYF.

The table lists this clonotype with many counts. This chain connects TRBV6-1 to TRBJ2-7, with 7 bases lining up with TRBD2. There are 15 residues in the CDR3. Germline V gene lookup returns CDR1 MNHNS and CDR2 SASEGT. The ends lost 1 base at V and 3 bases at J; junction bases unmatched: 6. CDR3 sequence reads: CASSEVAGDLYEQYF. DNA for the CDR3: TGTGCCAGCAGTGAAGTGGCGGGAGACCTCTACGAGCAGTACTTC.

This sequence joins TRBV18 and TRBJ2-1; D is unresolved. Trimming stripped 3 bases from V and 7 bases from J, with 7 bases between. This CDR3 contains 12 residues. Germline CDR1 is KGHSH and CDR2 is LQKENI. This chain's CDR3 is CASSPLTNEQFF. CDR3 nucleotide sequence: TGTGCCAGCTCACCTCTAACAAATGAGCAGTTCTTC.

This clonotype was observed a few times. The chain is built from TRBV7-9 and TRBJ2-1, with D perhaps assigned TRBD1 or TRBD2 (5 bases each). The CDR3 is 15 residues long. Between the trimmed V and J ends, which lost 2 bases and 8 bases, there was a span of 16 bases. Germline-derived CDR1 and CDR2 are SEHNR and FQNEAQ (reference sequence). Written as DNA, the CDR3 is TGTGCCAGCAGCTTAAAGAGGGGCTCGGTGCATGAGCAGTTCTTC. Translation: CASSLKRGSVHEQFF.

There are many counts of this clonotype. The CDR3 bases are TGTGCCAGCAGTCGAGGCAGCTTGGCGAACACCGGGGAGCTGTTTTTT. Its translation: CASSRGSLANTGELFF. This chain joins TRBV12-3 or TRBV12-4 and TRBJ2-2; D not resolved. The CDR3 runs to 16 residues. V lost 5 bases, J lost 0 bases, and 13 bases lay in between.

This clonotype has a count of ten or more. The CDR3 nucleotides read TGTGCCAGCAGTTTTAGGAGCTCCTACAATGAGCAGTTCTTC. This encodes CASSFRSSYNEQFF. The V and J genes are TRBV27 and TRBJ2-1; no clear D. The CDR3 spans 14 residues. In germline, CDR1 is MNHEY, CDR2 SMNVEV (reference sequence). Trimming removed 3 bases from V and 0 bases from J, with 6 bases in between.

The chain couples TRBV5-1 to TRBJ1-1; no clear D gene. Per germline, CDR1 SGHRS and CDR2 YFSETQ. This CDR3 region has 14 residues. The germline V and J ends were trimmed by 7 bases and 2 bases, with 15 bases remaining between them. In nucleotides, the CDR3 is TGCGCCAGCGGAGAGCAGGCGCAAAACACTGAAGCTTTCTTT. Encoded protein: CASGEQAQNTEAFF.

The chain is built from TRBV5-6 and TRBJ2-4, with 13 bases fitting TRBD2. With 5 bases clipped from V and 6 bases from J, the junction kept 5 bases outside the gene matches. Germline loops: CDR1 SGHDT, CDR2 YYEEEE. The CDR3 is made up of 15 amino acids. CDR3 nucleotides: TGTGCCAGCAGACTAGCGGGAGGGCCGGGAAACATTCAGTACTTC. Encoded protein: CASRLAGGPGNIQYF.

This clonotype showed up many times. The chain uses TRBV5-1 and TRBJ2-3; TRBD2 aligns across 14 bases. The CDR3 consists of 17 residues. Germline CDR1 SGHRS, CDR2 YFSETQ. Trimming removed 5 bases from V and 0 bases from J; junction bases left unmatched: 5. In DNA, the CDR3 is TGCGCCAGCAGTACCGGACTAGCGGGAGGAAGCACAGATACGCAGTATTTT. Translated: CASSTGLAGGSTDTQYF. Full variable domain (remainder filled in from reference TRBV5-1 and TRBJ2-3): KAGVTQTPRYLIKTRGQQVTLSCSPISGHRSVSWYQQTPGQGLQFLFEYFSETQRNKGNFPGRFSGRQFSNSRSEMNVSTLELGDSALYLCASSTGLAGGSTDTQYFGPGTRLTVL.

This clonotype occurred many times. The rearrangement joins TRBV5-1 to TRBJ2-1; 14 bases match TRBD2. Germline trimming cut 4 bases from V and 4 bases from J; bases unmatched to any gene: 22. The CDR3 is made up of 22 amino acids. Germline assignment: CDR1 SGHRS and CDR2 YFSETQ. CDR3 DNA sequence: TGCGCCAGCAGCCCGACCCCCGGGACTAGCGGGAGATGGGGCGGGGGATACAATGAGCAGTTCTTC. Translating gives CASSPTPGTSGRWGGGYNEQFF.

This clonotype showed up many times. This chain joins TRBV20-1 and TRBJ2-7; the match to TRBD2 covers 13 bases. This CDR3 is 15 amino acids long. Trimming took 1 base from V and 4 from J; bases not matched to a gene: 4. Looked up from germline, CDR1 is DFQATT and CDR2 is SNEGSKA (reference sequence). The CDR3 here is CSARVLAGGPYEQYF. The CDR3 nucleotides are TGCAGTGCTAGAGTACTAGCGGGAGGGCCGTACGAGCAGTACTTC.

Ten or more counts support this clonotype. The rearrangement uses TRBV24-1 and TRBJ2-3; 9 positions match TRBD1. This CDR3 region has 18 residues. Germline V CDR1 and CDR2: KGHDR, SFDVKD. Trimming removed 4 bases from V and 4 bases from J; junction bases left unmatched: 14. The CDR3 DNA is TGTGCCACCAGTGACCGCCTTCCTACAGGGGGCAGGGCAGATACGCAGTATTTT. It is translated as CATSDRLPTGGRADTQYF.

This clonotype was recorded many times. V is TRBV5-1 and J is TRBJ2-3; 8 bases match TRBD2. The germline CDR1 and CDR2 sequences are SGHRS and YFSETQ. Trimming took 4 bases from V and 1 from J; bases not matched to a gene: 5. The CDR3 has 15 residues. CDR3 amino acids: CASSGSGKGTDTQYF. Here the CDR3 DNA reads TGCGCCAGCAGCGGTAGCGGGAAGGGCACAGATACGCAGTATTTT.

There are many counts of this clonotype. The chain is built from TRBV5-5 and TRBJ2-5; D is uncertain. The CDR3 length is 14 residues. Germline V gives CDR1 SGHKS, CDR2 YYEKEE (reference sequence). V was trimmed by 4 bases and J by 0 bases, leaving 10 bases between them. The CDR3 DNA is TGTGCCAGCAGCCCCACCCATAACCAAGAGACCCAGTACTTC. Protein product: CASSPTHNQETQYF.

The CDR3 DNA follows: TGTGCCACCAGCAGAGTGGCTAGCGGGAGATACAATGAGCAGTTCTTC. Protein product: CATSRVASGRYNEQFF. The rearrangement uses TRBV15 and TRBJ2-1; the match to TRBD2 covers 10 bases. This CDR3 contains 16 residues. The ends lost 1 base at V and 4 bases at J; junction bases unmatched: 4. The germline V gene has CDR1 LNHNV and CDR2 YYDKDF (reference sequence).

This clonotype was seen ten or more times. The junction does not match germline at one end; this may be a read error. The gene calls are TRBV5-8 and TRBJ2-1; a weak D match, TRBD1 (5 bases). CDR1 is SGHTS, CDR2 YDEGEE, per germline. The length of the CDR3 is 15 residues. CDR3 residues: CASSLLSQAPREPFF. CDR3 nucleotides: TGTGCCAGCAGCTTGCTATCACAGGCTCCCCGCGAGCCGTTCTTC.

Ten or more counts support this clonotype. The V gene is TRBV5-1, the J gene TRBJ2-5; 8 bases align to TRBD2. The CDR3 covers 14 residues. V was clipped by 4 bases and J by 5 bases; unmatched bases: 7. Looked up from germline, CDR1 is SGHRS and CDR2 is YFSETQ. The CDR3 here is CASSDPGGTETQYF. The CDR3 nucleotides are TGCGCCAGCAGCGACCCGGGAGGGACGGAGACCCAGTACTTC.

The gene calls are TRBV12-3 or TRBV12-4 and TRBJ2-1, with TRBD1 identical over 10 bases. Trimming removed 7 bases from V and 9 bases from J; junction bases left unmatched: 12. This CDR3 is built from 15 residues. The CDR3 DNA reads TGTGCCAGCAATACGGGACAGGGGCTGAACATTGAGCAGTTCTTC. Its protein product is CASNTGQGLNIEQFF.

This clonotype was observed at least ten times. The chain is built from TRBV20-1 and TRBJ1-1, with 9 bases lining up with TRBD1. The CDR3 spans 14 residues. Germline values: CDR1 DFQATT, CDR2 SNEGSKA (reference sequence). V was clipped by 0 bases and J by 11 bases; unmatched bases: 10. CDR3 sequence: CSARDFRDRAKAFF. The CDR3, as DNA: TGCAGTGCTAGAGATTTCAGGGACAGGGCAAAGGCTTTCTTT.

This clonotype was seen at least ten times. The CDR3 DNA follows: TGTGCCAGCAGCTTGGGGCAGGGGGCGCGGAATGAGCAGTTCTTC. It translates to CASSLGQGARNEQFF. This chain connects TRBV5-6 to TRBJ2-1; 8 bases map to TRBD1. CDR1 SGHDT and CDR2 YYEEEE come from the germline V gene. Unmatched junction bases numbered 6, after V lost 0 bases and J lost 7 bases. The CDR3 is 15 residues long.